Each of the 10 T cell receptor beta chains below was sequenced from the same sample in a study of T cell responses to AZD1222 COVID-19 vaccine. The repertoire was sequenced with immunoSEQ multiplex PCR; TCRdb's copy has only in-frame clones and lacks some. Here the sample spans some 69,000 clones, roughly 80% being singletons. This sample comprised peripheral blood, obtained 28 days after the second AZD1222 dose. All receptors derive from an adult who received the AZD1222 COVID-19 vaccine.

The V gene is TRBV6-1, the J gene TRBJ2-5; 9 bases are shared with TRBD2. Trimming cost V 2 bases and J 6 bases; bases outside gene matches: 13. Germline V lookup: CDR1 MNHNS, CDR2 SASEGT. CDR3 size: 17 residues. The DNA for the CDR3 is TGTGCCAGCAGTGAAAGACATAGCGGGGGACAGCGTCAGACCCAGTACTTC. Protein: CASSERHSGGQRQTQYF.

This chain links TRBV6-6 with TRBJ1-1, with 11 bases fitting TRBD1. V shed 11 bases, J shed 4 bases, and the junction held 15 bases outside the gene matches. The CDR3 extends over 16 amino acids. Per the germline V gene, CDR1 is MNHNY and CDR2 is SVGAGI (reference sequence). The CDR3 nucleotides read TGTGCCTCCTCCCGGGACAGGGGGTTTGTGGGCACTGAAGCTTTCTTT. Amino acids: CASSRDRGFVGTEAFF.

The rearrangement links TRBV7-6 to TRBJ2-2, with D uncertain. Between the trimmed V and J ends, which lost 1 base and 3 bases, there was a span of 18 bases. Germline V gene data show CDR1 as SGHVS and CDR2 as FNYEAQ. The CDR3 is 18 residues long. For the CDR3, the DNA is TGTGCCAGCAGCTTAGTCGGCAGCTATAGTGGGTACACCGGGGAGCTGTTTTTT. It translates to CASSLVGSYSGYTGELFF.

The genes are TRBV4-3 and TRBJ2-2; 7 bases align to TRBD1. CDR3 size: 17 residues. Germline values: CDR1 LGHNA, CDR2 YSLEER. V dropped 1 base and J dropped 6; count of bases not matched to a gene: 11. The CDR3 DNA reads as TGCGCCAGCAGCCAAGGCGCGGCAGGGGGTAGTCCCGGGGAGCTGTTTTTT. Protein product: CASSQGAAGGSPGELFF.

V usage is TRBV6-5 and J usage is TRBJ2-1, with 9 bases aligning to TRBD1. The CDR3 sequence is 14 residues long. J was trimmed by 3 bases and V by 7 bases; bases with no gene match: 4. Germline loops: CDR1 MNHEY, CDR2 SVGAGI. CDR3 sequence: CASKRQGDYNEQFF. The CDR3, as DNA: TGTGCCAGCAAGAGACAGGGGGACTACAATGAGCAGTTCTTC.

The V gene is TRBV7-2, the J gene TRBJ2-6; 7 bases map to TRBD2. The CDR3 contains 18 residues. The germline V gene has CDR1 SGHTA and CDR2 FQGNSA. Trimming took 6 bases from V and 0 from J; bases not matched to a gene: 11. The CDR3 region has the DNA TGTGCCAGCAGTCCGAGGGAGGGTTTAAGCTCTGGGGCCAACGTCCTGACTTTC. Protein sequence: CASSPREGLSSGANVLTF.

The chain links TRBV7-9 to TRBJ2-1; TRBD1 or TRBD2 may be the D gene (5 bases each). This CDR3 has 14 residues. Germline V gene lookup returns CDR1 SEHNR and CDR2 FQNEAQ (reference sequence). Trimming removed 1 base from V and 8 bases from J, with 12 bases in between. CDR3 sequence reads: CASSLVSGRDEQFF. The CDR3 DNA reads as TGTGCCAGCAGCTTAGTTTCAGGGCGGGATGAGCAGTTCTTC.

In this sample, this clone turned up a few times. The rearrangement uses TRBV3-1 (or the pseudogene TRBV3-2) and TRBJ1-1; D is unresolved. This CDR3 spans 11 amino acids. V lost 2 bases to trimming and J lost 11 bases, with 9 bases between them. Germline V gene lookup returns CDR1 LGHDT and CDR2 YNNKEL (reference sequence). This CDR3 reads CASSQMGMAFF. The CDR3 DNA sequence: TGTGCCAGCAGCCAAATGGGGATGGCTTTCTTT.

With regard to this clone: A junction end diverges from the germline sequence, so it may reflect a read error. The CDR3 sequence: CASSPTGSSGGNEQYF. The CDR3 nucleotides are TGTGCTAGCAGTCCAACGGGATCTAGCGGGGGGAACGAGCAGTACTTC. V gene TRBV7-7 combines with J gene TRBJ2-7, with 11 bases that match TRBD2. The CDR3 totals 16 residues. Germline V gene lookup returns CDR1 SSHAT and CDR2 FNYEAQ (reference sequence).

The chain carries TRBV28 and TRBJ1-1; D call uncertain. The CDR3 contains 13 residues. Trimming pared 6 bases from V and 1 base from J, leaving 9 bases between. Germline V gene data show CDR1 as MDHEN and CDR2 as SYDVKM. CDR3 amino acids: CASSRTQNTEAFF. CDR3 DNA: TGTGCCAGCAGCCGGACCCAGAACACTGAAGCTTTCTTT.